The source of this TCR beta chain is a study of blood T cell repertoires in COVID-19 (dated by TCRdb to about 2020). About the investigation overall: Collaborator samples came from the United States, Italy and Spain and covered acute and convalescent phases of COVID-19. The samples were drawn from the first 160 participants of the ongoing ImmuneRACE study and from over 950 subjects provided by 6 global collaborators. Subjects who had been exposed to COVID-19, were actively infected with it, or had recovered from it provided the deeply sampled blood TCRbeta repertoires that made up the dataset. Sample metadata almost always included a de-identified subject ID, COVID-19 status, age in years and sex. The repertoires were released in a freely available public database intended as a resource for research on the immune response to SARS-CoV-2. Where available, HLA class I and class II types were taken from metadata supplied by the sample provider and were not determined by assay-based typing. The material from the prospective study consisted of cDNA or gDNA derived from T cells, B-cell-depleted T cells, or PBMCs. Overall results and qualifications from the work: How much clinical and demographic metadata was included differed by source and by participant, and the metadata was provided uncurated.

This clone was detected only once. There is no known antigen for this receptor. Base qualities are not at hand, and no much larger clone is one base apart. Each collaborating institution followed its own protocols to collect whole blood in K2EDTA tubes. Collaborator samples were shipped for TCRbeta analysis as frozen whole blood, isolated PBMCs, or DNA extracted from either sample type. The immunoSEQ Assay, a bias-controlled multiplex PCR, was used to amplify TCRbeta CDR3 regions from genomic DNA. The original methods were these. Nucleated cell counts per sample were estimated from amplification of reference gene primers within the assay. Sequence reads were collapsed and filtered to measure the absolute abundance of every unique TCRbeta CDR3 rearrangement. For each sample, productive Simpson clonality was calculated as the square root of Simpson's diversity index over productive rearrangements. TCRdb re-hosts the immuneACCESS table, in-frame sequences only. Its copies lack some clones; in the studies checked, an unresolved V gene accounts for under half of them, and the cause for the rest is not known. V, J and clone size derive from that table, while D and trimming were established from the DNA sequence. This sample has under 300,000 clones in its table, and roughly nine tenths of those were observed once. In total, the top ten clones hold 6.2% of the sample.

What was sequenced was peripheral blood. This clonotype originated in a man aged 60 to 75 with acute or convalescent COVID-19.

The CDR3 sequence is CASSLTQGQGYTF. The DNA sequence is as follows: TGTGCCAGCAGTTTGACGCAGGGTCAAGGCTACACCTTC. This chain is built from TRBV27 and TRBJ1-2; TRBD1 might be the D gene, on 5 matching bases. V drops 3 bases and J drops 8 bases, leaving 13 bases in between. CDR1 and CDR2, looked up from the germline V gene (reference sequence), are MNHEY and SMNVEV. The CDR3 numbers 13 residues from cysteine through phenylalanine. Of the read, only the CDR3 DNA is kept; its 39 bases are in frame from base 1.